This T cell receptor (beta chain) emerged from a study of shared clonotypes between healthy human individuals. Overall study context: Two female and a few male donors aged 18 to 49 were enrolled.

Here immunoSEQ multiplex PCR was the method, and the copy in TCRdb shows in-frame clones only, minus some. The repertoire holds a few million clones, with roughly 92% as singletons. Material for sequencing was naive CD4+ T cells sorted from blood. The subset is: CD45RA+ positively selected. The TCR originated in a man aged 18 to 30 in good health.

The CDR3 region has the DNA TGCAGCGTTGGGGGGGCCGGCCTCTACACCGGGGAGCTGTTTTTT. Its translation: CSVGGAGLYTGELFF. The chain is built from TRBV29-1 and TRBJ2-2; D possibly matches TRBD1 or TRBD2 (6 bases each). There are 15 residues in the CDR3. CDR1 and CDR2 (germline): SQVTM, ANQGSEA. The ends were cut back, 4 bases at V and 3 bases at J, with 15 bases in the middle.